This TCR beta chain was found in a study of patients and donors after allogeneic stem cell transplantation. Looked up from germline, CDR1 is SGHTA and CDR2 is FQGTGA. The V and J ends lost 3 bases and 5 bases, in that order; junction bases with no gene match: 0. CDR3 length: 13 amino acids. This clonotype was counted between two and nine times. TCRdb redid the calling of the RT-PCR reads with MiXCR, one entry per CDR3 protein. The table records approximately 160,000 distinct CDR3 sequences, approximately 30% of them present only once. The sequence derives from a human donor who was either an allogeneic HSCT recipient or a stem cell or donor lymphocyte infusion donor (not recorded which). It is not recorded whose cells these are; they may come from a transplant donor. Sequencing was done on a sample of blood, either unsorted or a sorted T cell fraction (not recorded which). This rearrangement joins TRBV7-3 to TRBJ2-2, with 7 bases aligning to TRBD2. The CDR3 region is CASSFSGTGELFF. The DNA of the CDR3 is TGTGCCAGCAGCTTTAGCGGGACCGGGGAGCTGTTTTTT. The whole variable domain, filled in from reference TRBV7-3 and TRBJ2-2, reads GAGVSQTPSNKVTEKGKYVELRCDPISGHTALYWYRQSLGQGPEFLIYFQGTGAADDSGLPNDRFFAVRPEGSVSTLKIQRTERGDSAVYLCASSFSGTGELFFGEGSRLTVL.